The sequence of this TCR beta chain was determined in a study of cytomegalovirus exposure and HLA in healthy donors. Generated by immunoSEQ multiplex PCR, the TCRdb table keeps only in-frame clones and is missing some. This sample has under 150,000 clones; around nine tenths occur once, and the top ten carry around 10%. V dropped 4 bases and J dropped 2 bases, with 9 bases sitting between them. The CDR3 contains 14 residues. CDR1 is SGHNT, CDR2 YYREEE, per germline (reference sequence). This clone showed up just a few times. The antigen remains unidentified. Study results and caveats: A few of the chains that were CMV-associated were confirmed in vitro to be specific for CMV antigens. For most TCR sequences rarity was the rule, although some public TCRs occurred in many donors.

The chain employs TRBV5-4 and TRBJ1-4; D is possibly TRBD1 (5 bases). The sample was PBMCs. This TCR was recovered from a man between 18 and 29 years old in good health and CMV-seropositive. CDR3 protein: CASSPGGTNEKLFF. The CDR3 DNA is TGTGCCAGCAGCCCGGGGGGGACTAATGAAAAACTGTTTTTT. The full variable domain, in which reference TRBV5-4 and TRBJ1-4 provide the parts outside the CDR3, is ETGVTQSPTHLIKTRGQQVTLRCSSQSGHNTVSWYQQALGQGPQFIFQYYREEENGRGNFPPRFSGLQFPNYSSELNVNALELDDSALYLCASSPGGTNEKLFFGSGTQLSVL.